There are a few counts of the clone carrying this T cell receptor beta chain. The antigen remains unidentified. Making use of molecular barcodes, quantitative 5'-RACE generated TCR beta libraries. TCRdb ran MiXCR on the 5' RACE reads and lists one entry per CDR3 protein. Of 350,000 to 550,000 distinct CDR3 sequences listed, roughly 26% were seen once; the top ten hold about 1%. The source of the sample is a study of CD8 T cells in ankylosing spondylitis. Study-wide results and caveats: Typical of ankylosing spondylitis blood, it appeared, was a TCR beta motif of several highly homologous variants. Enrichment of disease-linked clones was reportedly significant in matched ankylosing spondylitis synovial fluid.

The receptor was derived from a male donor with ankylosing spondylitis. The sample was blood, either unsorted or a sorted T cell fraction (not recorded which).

The CDR3: CASSLGYGLYNEQFF. The CDR3 DNA reads TGTGCCAGCAGTTTAGGCTACGGCCTCTACAATGAGCAGTTCTTC. The gene calls are TRBV12-3 or TRBV12-4 and TRBJ2-1; D is ambiguous. Trimming took off 1 base at V and 3 bases at J, with 10 bases between the two ends. The CDR3 is made up of 15 amino acids.